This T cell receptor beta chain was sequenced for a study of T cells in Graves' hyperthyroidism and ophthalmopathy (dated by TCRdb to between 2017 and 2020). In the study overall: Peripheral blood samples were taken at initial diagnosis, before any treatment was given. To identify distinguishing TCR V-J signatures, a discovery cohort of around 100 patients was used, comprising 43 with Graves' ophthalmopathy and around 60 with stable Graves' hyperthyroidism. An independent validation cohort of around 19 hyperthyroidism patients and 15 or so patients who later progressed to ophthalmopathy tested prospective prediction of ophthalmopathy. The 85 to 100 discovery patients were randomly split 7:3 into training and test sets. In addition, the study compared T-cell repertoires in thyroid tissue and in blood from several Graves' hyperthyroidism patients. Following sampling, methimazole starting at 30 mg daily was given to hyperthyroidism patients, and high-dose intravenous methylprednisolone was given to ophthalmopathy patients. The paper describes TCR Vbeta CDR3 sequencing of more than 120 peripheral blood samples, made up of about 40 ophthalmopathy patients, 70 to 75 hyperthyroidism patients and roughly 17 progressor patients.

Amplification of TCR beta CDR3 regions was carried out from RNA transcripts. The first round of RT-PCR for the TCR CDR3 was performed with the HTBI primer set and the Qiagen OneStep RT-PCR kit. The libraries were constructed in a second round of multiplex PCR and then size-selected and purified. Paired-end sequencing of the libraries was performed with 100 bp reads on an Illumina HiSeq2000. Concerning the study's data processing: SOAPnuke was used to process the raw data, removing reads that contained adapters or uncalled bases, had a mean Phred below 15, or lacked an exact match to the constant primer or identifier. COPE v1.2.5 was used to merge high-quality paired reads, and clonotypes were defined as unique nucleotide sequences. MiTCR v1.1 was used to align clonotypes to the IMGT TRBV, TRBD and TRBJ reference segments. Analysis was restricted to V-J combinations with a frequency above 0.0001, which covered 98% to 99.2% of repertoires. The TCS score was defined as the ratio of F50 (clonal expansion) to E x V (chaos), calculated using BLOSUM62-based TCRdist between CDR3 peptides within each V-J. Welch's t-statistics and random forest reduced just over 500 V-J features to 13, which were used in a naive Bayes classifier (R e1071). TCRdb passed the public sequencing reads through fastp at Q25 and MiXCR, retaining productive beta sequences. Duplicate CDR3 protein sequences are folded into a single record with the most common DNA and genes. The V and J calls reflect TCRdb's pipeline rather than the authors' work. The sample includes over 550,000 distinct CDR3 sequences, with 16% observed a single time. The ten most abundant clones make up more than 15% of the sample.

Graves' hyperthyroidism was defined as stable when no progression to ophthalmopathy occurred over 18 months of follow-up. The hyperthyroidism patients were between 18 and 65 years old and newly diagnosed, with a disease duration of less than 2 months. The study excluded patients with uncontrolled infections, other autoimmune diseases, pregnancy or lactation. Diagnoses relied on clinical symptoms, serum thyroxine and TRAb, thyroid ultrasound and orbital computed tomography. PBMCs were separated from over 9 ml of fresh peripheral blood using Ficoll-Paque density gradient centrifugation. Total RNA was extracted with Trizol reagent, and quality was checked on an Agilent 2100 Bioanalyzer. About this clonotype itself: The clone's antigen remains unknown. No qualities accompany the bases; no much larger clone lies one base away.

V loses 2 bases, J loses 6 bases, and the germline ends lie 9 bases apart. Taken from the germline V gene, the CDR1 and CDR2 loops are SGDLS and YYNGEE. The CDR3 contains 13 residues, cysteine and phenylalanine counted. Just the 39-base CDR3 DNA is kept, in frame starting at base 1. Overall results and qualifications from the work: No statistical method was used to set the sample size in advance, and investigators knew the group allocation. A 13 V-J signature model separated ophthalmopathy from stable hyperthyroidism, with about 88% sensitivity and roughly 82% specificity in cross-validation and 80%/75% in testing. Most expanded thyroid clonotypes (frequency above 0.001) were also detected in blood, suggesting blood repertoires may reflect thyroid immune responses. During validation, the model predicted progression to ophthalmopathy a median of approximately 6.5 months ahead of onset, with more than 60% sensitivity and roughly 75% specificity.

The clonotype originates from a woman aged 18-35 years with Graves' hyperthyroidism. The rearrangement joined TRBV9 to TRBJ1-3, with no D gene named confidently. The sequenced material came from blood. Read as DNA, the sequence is TGTGCCAGCAGCGTCTCCGGTCTAAACACCATATATTTT. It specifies CASSVSGLNTIYF. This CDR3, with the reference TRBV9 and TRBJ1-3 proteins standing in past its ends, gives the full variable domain DSGVTQTPKHLITATGQRVTLRCSPRSGDLSVYWYQQSLDQGLQFLIQYYNGEERAKGNILERFSAQQFPDLHSELNLSSLELGDSALYFCASSVSGLNTIYFGEGSWLTVV.